This entry lists 11 T cell receptor beta chains sequenced from one sample in a study of blood T cells in healthy people across ages. PCR was performed a second time for about 7 to 12 cycles using a sample-barcoded 5' primer and a J-beta primer mix. MiXCR, run by TCRdb on the 5' RACE reads, gives a single entry per CDR3 protein. The table shows over a million distinct CDR3 sequences, with 45% to 70% occurring only once. Sequencing used blood. These receptors were taken from a man aged 18 to 29 in good health.

In this sample, this clonotype turned up once. The J gene is TRBJ2-6, the V gene TRBV6-5; the D gene is possibly TRBD2 (6 bases). The CDR3 runs 16 residues. The V end lost 4 bases, the J end lost 7 bases, and 17 bases lay between the germline ends. Germline CDR1 reads MNHEY; CDR2 reads SVGAGI. CDR3 amino acids: CASSFQRGGSANVLTF. CDR3 nucleotides: TGTGCCAGCAGTTTCCAGAGGGGAGGTAGTGCCAACGTCCTGACTTTC.

This clonotype showed up just once. No conserved phenylalanine or tryptophan is present at the end of the CDR3, so a read error is the likely explanation. The V gene is TRBV18, the J gene TRBJ2-5; TRBD2 might be the D (5 bases). The germline CDR1 and CDR2 sequences are KGHSH and LQKENI. Trimming cost V 3 bases and J 3 bases, with 8 bases left between them. This CDR3 is built from 13 residues. This CDR3 reads CASSPSGEETQYS. CDR3 sequence (DNA): TGTGCCAGCTCACCGAGCGGAGAAGAGACCCAGTACTCC.

V is TRBV10-3 and J is TRBJ2-7, with 10 bases aligning to TRBD2. This CDR3 contains 14 residues. CDR1 and CDR2 (germline): ENHRY, SYGVKD. The V gene end was trimmed by 10 bases and the J gene end by 2 bases; junction bases not matched to a gene: 8. CDR3 nucleotide sequence: TGTGCCACAAATCCTAGCGGGAGAGCCTACGAGCAGTACTTC. This gives the protein CATNPSGRAYEQYF.

The genes are TRBV11-2 and TRBJ2-7; TRBD1 matches 8 bases. There are 12 residues in the CDR3. J lost 4 bases, V lost 7 bases, and 3 bases had no gene match. Germline V CDR1 and CDR2: SGHAT, FQNNGV. The CDR3 DNA reads TGTGCCAGCACCTGGACAGGGTACGAGCAGTACTTC. Protein product: CASTWTGYEQYF.

This clonotype appeared a single time. This rearrangement joins TRBV6-5 to TRBJ2-1; 8 bases agree with TRBD2. J gave up 13 bases and V 5 bases, and 7 bases lay outside the gene matches. CDR3 length: 12 amino acids. Germline V lookup: CDR1 MNHEY, CDR2 SVGAGI. The CDR3 reads CASSAGGETQFF. The CDR3, as DNA: TGTGCCAGCAGTGCGGGAGGAGAGACCCAGTTCTTC.

The rearrangement joins TRBV12-3 or TRBV12-4 to TRBJ2-2; 7 bases match TRBD1. The V segment lost 0 bases and the J segment 5 bases; nucleotides outside the gene matches: 6. This CDR3 has 16 amino acids. CDR3 nucleotide sequence: TGTGCCAGCAGTTTAGCCAGGGGGAGTAGGACCGGGGAGCTGTTTTTT. The encoded protein is CASSLARGSRTGELFF.

This rearrangement joins TRBV15 to TRBJ2-3, with D possibly matching TRBD2 (6 bases). This CDR3 has 15 amino acids. Per the germline V gene, CDR1 is LNHNV and CDR2 is YYDKDF (reference sequence). V was clipped by 0 bases and J by 1 base, with 8 bases between them. The CDR3: CATSREERGTDTQYF. The CDR3 bases are TGTGCCACCAGCAGAGAAGAGCGGGGCACAGATACGCAGTATTTT.

V gene TRBV4-3 combines with J gene TRBJ1-2; 9 bases map to TRBD1. Per germline, CDR1 LGHNA and CDR2 YSLEER. Germline trimming cut 5 bases from V and 8 bases from J; bases unmatched to any gene: 15. The CDR3 runs to 16 residues. CDR3 sequence: CASSSMLTGTGSGYTF. CDR3 DNA: TGCGCCAGCAGCAGTATGCTGACCGGGACAGGGTCCGGCTACACCTTC.

The J gene is TRBJ1-4, the V gene TRBV28; the match to TRBD1 covers 7 bases. The CDR3 length is 14 residues. Germline V gives CDR1 MDHEN, CDR2 SYDVKM. The ends lost 5 bases at V and 6 bases at J; junction bases unmatched: 6. This CDR3 is CASSPRGGDEKLFF. The CDR3 DNA reads TGTGCCAGCAGTCCCAGGGGGGGGGATGAAAAACTGTTTTTT.

The chain combines TRBV5-1 with TRBJ2-7, with 7 positions matching TRBD2. With the DNA end fitting TRBJ2-4 better, the J assignment may be wrong. Germline loops: CDR1 SGHRS, CDR2 YFSETQ. The CDR3 is 18 residues long. DNA for the CDR3: TGCGCCAGCAGCCCCCGCATGGGCGGGAGTGGTATGGCTAACATTCAGTACTTC. It specifies CASSPRMGGSGMANIQYF.

The sample holds a few counts of this clonotype. In DNA, the CDR3 is TGTGCCAGCAGTTCGCATAGCGAATCCGGGGAGCTGTTTTTT. This encodes CASSSHSESGELFF. The chain employs TRBV6-2 or TRBV6-3 and TRBJ2-2, with D maybe TRBD2 (5 bases). V lost 4 bases to trimming and J lost 6 bases, with 12 bases between them. CDR1 MNHEY and CDR2 SVGEGT come from the germline V gene. This CDR3 region has 14 residues.